The source of this T cell receptor beta chain is a study of blood T cell repertoires in COVID-19. Study as a whole: Acute and convalescent COVID-19 samples came from the United States, Italy and Spain. Sources were T cells, B-cell-depleted T cells, or PBMCs; the material itself was cDNA or gDNA.

There are 16 residues in the CDR3. From germline, CDR1 is MNHEY and CDR2 SVGEGT. V gave up 6 bases and J gave up 1 base, with 16 bases separating them. Sequenced by immunoSEQ multiplex PCR; TCRdb stores in-frame clones only, minus some. Found here are about 150,000 clones, about nine tenths of them singletons; the top ten hold about 37%. This sequence originates from a man aged 50 to 60 who had recovered from COVID-19. The sample taken for sequencing was peripheral blood. The V and J genes are TRBV6-2 or TRBV6-3 and TRBJ1-5, with a possible D match to TRBD1 (6 bases). The CDR3: CASSQGGGSSNQPQHF. The CDR3, as DNA: TGTGCCAGCAGCCAAGGGGGGGGATCGAGCAATCAGCCCCAGCATTTT.